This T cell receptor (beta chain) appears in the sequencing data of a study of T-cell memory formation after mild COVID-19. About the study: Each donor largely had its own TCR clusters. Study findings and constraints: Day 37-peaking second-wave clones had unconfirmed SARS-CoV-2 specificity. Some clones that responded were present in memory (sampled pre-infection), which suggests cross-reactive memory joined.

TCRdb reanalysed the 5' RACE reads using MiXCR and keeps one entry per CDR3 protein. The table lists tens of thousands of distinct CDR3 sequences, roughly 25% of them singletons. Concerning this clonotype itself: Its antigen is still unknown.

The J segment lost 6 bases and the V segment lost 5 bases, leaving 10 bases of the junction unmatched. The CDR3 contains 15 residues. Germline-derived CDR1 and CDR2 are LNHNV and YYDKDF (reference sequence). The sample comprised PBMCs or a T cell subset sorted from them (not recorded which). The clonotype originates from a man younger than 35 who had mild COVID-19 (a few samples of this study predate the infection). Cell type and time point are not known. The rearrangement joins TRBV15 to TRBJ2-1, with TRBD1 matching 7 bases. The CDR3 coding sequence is TGTGCCACCAGCGAGGACCGGGACAGTCCCAATGAGCAGTTCTTC. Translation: CATSEDRDSPNEQFF.